The rows below give T cell receptor beta chains drawn from one sample of a study of OX40 agonist ivuxolimab in advanced cancers. Here immunoSEQ multiplex PCR was the method, and the copy in TCRdb shows in-frame clones only, minus some. The sample lists approximately 49,000 clones; roughly 80% were seen once. Specimen: CD4+ or CD8+ T cells sorted from blood, collected in a trial of the OX40 agonist ivuxolimab. Receptors were obtained from an adult with an advanced solid tumor such as melanoma, head and neck, liver or kidney cancer. Each CDR3 is given with its conserved first and last residue. D genes are given only for firm matches.

D gene | J gene | V gene | CDR3 protein
. | TRBJ1-3 | TRBV6-5 | CASSQLQGNTIYF
. | TRBJ2-2 | TRBV6-1 | CASSEGTGELFF
. | TRBJ1-6 | TRBV27 | CASSFGVTPSPLHF
TRBD1 | TRBJ2-7 | TRBV27 | CASSLSGGPYEQYF
. | TRBJ1-5 | TRBV30 | CAWSVQGQPQHF
. | TRBJ1-1 | TRBV4-3 | CASSQVAGVGTEAFF
. | TRBJ2-6 | TRBV2 | CASTSESLVSGANVLTF
TRBD1 | TRBJ2-7 | TRBV27 | CASSLGDRDEQCF
TRBD1 | TRBJ1-2 | TRBV30 | CAWSVGTGFGYTF
TRBD2 | TRBJ2-7 | TRBV7-9 | CASSLPSGGLSSYEQYF
. | TRBJ1-5 | TRBV30 | CAWSVPLKGSNQPQHF
TRBD1 | TRBJ1-5 | TRBV7-9 | CASSLGSTGELSNQPQHF
TRBD2 | TRBJ2-1 | TRBV7-6 | CASSPTAGGNNEQFF
. | TRBJ1-2 | TRBV9 | CASSVEGGIGGYTF
. | TRBJ1-1 | TRBV30 | CAWSVARREAFF
TRBD1 | TRBJ2-1 | TRBV7-6 | CASSSPGGTGNEQFF
TRBD1 | TRBJ1-1 | TRBV27 | CASSFLGDSLNTEAFF